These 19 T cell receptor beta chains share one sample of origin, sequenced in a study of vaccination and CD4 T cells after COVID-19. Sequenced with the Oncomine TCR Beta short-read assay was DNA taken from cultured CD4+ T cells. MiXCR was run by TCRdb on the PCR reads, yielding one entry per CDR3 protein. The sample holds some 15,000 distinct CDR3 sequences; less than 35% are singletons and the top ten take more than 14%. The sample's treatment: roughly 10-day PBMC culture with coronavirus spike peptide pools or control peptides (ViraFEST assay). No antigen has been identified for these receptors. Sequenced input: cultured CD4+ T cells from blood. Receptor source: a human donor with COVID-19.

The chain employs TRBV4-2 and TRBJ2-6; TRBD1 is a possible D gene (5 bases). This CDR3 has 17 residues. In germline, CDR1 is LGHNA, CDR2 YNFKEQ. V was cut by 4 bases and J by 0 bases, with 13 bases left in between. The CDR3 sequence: CASSLGRGSSGANVLTF. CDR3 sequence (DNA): TGTGCCAGCAGCCTAGGAAGGGGATCCTCTGGGGCCAACGTCCTGACTTTC.

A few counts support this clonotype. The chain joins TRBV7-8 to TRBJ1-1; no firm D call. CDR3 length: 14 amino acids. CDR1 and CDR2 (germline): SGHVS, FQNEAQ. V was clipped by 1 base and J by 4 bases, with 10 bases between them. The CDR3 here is CASSLVEGATEAFF. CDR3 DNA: TGTGCCAGCAGCTTAGTCGAGGGAGCCACTGAAGCTTTCTTT.

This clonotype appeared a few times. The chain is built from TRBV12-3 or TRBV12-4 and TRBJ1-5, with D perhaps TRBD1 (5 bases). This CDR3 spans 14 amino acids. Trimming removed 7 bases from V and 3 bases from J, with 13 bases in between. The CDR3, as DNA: TGTGCCAGCACCGGGACGAACCACAATCAGCCCCAGCATTTT. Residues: CASTGTNHNQPQHF.

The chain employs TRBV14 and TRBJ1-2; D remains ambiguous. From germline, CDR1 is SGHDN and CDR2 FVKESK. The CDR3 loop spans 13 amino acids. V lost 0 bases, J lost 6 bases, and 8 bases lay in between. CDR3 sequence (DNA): TGTGCCAGCAGCCAAGATTACTCCCATGGCTACACCTTC. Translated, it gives CASSQDYSHGYTF.

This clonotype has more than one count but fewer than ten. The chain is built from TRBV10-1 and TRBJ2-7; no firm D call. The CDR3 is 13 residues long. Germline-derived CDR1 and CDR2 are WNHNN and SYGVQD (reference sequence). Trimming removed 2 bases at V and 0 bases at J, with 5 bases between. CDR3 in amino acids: CASSEAASYEQYF. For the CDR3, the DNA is TGCGCCAGCAGTGAGGCCGCCTCCTACGAGCAGTACTTC.

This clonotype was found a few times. The chain's CDR3 is CASSIDATGGSYEQYF. The DNA of the CDR3 is TGTGCCAGTAGTATAGACGCGACAGGGGGCTCCTACGAGCAGTACTTC. The rearrangement uses TRBV19 and TRBJ2-7; 9 nucleotides match TRBD1. From germline, CDR1 is LNHDA and CDR2 SQIVND (reference sequence). This CDR3 region has 16 residues. Losses at the gene ends were 0 bases for V and 0 bases for J; bases not matched to a gene: 3.

The CDR3 is CASSLAQGLTNYGYTF. For the CDR3, the DNA is TGCGCCAGCAGCTTGGCACAGGGCCTAACTAACTATGGCTACACCTTC. The rearrangement uses TRBV5-1 and TRBJ1-2, with TRBD1 as a possible D gene (6 bases). Germline-derived CDR1 and CDR2 are SGHRS and YFSETQ. V was trimmed by 0 bases and J by 0 bases, leaving 12 bases between them. This CDR3 contains 16 residues. Complete variable domain (other parts from reference TRBV5-1 and TRBJ1-2): KAGVTQTPRYLIKTRGQQVTLSCSPISGHRSVSWYQQTPGQGLQFLFEYFSETQRNKGNFPGRFSGRQFSNSRSEMNVSTLELGDSALYLCASSLAQGLTNYGYTFGSGTRLTVV.

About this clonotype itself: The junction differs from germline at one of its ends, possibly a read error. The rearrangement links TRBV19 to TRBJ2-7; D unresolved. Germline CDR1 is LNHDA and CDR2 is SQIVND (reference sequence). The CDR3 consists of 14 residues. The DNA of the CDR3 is TGTGCCAGTAGAATAGGTACCAACAGAGGCGAGCAGTACTTC. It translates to CASRIGTNRGEQYF.

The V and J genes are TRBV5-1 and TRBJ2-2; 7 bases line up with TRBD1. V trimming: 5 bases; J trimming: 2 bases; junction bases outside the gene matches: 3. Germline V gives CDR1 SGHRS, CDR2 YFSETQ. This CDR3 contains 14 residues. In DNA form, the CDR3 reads TGCGCCAGCAGACAGGGGTCTAACACCGGGGAGCTGTTTTTT. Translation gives CASRQGSNTGELFF.

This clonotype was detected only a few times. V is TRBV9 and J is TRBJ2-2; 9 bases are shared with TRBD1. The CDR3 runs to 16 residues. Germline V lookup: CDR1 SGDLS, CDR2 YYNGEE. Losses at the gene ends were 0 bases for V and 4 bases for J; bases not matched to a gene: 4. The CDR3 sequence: CASSVEGTGRTGELFF. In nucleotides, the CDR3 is TGTGCCAGCAGCGTAGAAGGGACAGGGCGCACCGGGGAGCTGTTTTTT.

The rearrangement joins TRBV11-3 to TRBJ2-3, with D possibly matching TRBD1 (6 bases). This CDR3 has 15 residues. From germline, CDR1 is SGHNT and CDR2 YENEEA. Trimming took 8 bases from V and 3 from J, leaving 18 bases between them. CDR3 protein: CASSGGLGRTDTQYF. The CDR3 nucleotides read TGTGCCAGCTCTGGGGGCTTGGGTAGGACAGATACGCAGTATTTT.

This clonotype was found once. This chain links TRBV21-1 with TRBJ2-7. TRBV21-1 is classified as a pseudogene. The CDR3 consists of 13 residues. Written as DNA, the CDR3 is TGTGCCAGCAGCAAAACGTACCAGTACGAGCAGTACTTC. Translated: CASSKTYQYEQYF.

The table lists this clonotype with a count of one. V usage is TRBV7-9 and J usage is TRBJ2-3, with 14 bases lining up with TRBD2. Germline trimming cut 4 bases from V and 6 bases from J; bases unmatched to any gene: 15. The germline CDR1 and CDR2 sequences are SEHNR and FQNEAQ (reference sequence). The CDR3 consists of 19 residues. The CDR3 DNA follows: TGTGCCAGCAGCTCCGGGACAAGACTAGCGGGGGGGTGGGCGGATACGCAGTATTTT. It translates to CASSSGTRLAGGWADTQYF.

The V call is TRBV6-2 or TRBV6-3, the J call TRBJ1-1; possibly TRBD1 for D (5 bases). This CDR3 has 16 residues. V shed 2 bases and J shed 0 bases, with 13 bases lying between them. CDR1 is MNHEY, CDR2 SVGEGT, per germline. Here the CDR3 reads CASSYPQAKLNTEAFF. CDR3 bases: TGTGCCAGCAGTTACCCACAGGCGAAGCTGAACACTGAAGCTTTCTTT.

The CDR3 spells CASSLGRVRRHGNQPQHF. The CDR3 bases are TGTGCCAGCAGTTTAGGCAGGGTGCGAAGGCATGGGAATCAGCCCCAGCATTTT. The gene calls are TRBV12-3 or TRBV12-4 and TRBJ1-5, with TRBD1 as a possible D gene (5 bases). The CDR3 runs 18 residues. V was clipped by 1 base and J by 4 bases, with 20 bases between them.

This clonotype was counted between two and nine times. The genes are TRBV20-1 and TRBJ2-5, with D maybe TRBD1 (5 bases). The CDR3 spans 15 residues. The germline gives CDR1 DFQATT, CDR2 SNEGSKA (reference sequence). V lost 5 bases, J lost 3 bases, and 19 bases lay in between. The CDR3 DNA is TGCAGTGCTCCCGGTGTAGGGGCCGAAAAAGAGACCCAGTACTTC. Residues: CSAPGVGAEKETQYF.

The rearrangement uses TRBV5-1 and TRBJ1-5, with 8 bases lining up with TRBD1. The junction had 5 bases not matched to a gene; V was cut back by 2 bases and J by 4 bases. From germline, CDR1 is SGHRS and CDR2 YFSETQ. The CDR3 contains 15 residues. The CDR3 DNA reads TGCGCCAGCAGCTTTGACGGGGACAGGAATCAGCCCCAGCATTTT. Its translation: CASSFDGDRNQPQHF.

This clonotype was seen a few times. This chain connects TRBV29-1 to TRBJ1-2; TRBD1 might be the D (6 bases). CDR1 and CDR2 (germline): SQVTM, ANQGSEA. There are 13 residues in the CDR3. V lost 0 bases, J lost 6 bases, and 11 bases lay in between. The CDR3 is CSVEDPRTDGYTF. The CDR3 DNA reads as TGCAGCGTTGAAGATCCCCGGACAGATGGCTACACCTTC. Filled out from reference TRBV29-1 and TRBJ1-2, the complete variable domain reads SAVISQKPSRDICQRGTSLTIQCQVDSQVTMMFWYRQQPGQSLTLIATANQGSEATYESGFVIDKFPISRPNLTFSTLTVSNMSPEDSSIYLCSVEDPRTDGYTFGSGTRLTVV.

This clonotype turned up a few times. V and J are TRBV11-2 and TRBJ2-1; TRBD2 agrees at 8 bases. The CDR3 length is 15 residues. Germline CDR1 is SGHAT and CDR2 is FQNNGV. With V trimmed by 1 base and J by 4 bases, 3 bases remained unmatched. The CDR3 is CASSLVPSGYNEQFF. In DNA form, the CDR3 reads TGTGCCAGCAGCTTAGTGCCTAGCGGGTACAATGAGCAGTTCTTC.